This note documents a single T cell receptor beta chain sequence. It was 10 ml of fresh peripheral blood that supplied the PBMCs. TCR beta CDR3 regions were amplified from RNA. An initial round of RT-PCR targeting the TCR CDR3 relied on the HTBI primer set. TCRdb ran MiXCR on the multiplex PCR reads and lists one entry per CDR3 protein. The sample contains roughly 510,000 distinct CDR3 sequences, about 20% of which appear only once. The CDR3 consists of 13 residues. Germline CDR1 is MNHEY and CDR2 is SVGEGT. Trimming shortened V by 5 bases and J by 9 bases, and 16 bases separated the two germline ends. The sample comes from a study of T cells in Graves' hyperthyroidism and ophthalmopathy.

Sequences were obtained from blood. The rearrangement links TRBV6-2 or TRBV6-3 to TRBJ1-1, with D possibly being TRBD1 (5 bases). The clonotype originates from a man in his late teens or twenties with Graves' hyperthyroidism. The CDR3 sequence: CASSVGQSTKAFF. The CDR3 coding sequence is TGTGCCAGCAGTGTTGGACAATCGACTAAAGCTTTCTTT.